Detailed here is one T cell receptor beta chain. This record belongs to a study of shared clonotypes between healthy human individuals. Study details: The cohort comprised a couple of women and a few men. Their ages spanned 18 to 49 years.

Libraries were prepared by immunoSEQ multiplex PCR; TCRdb keeps only in-frame clonotypes and omits some of them. Of about 820,000 clones listed, 80% to 95% were seen once; the top ten hold approximately 25%. Germline CDR1 WNHNN, CDR2 SYGVQD (reference sequence). Trimming shortened V by 0 bases and J by 2 bases, and 12 bases separated the two germline ends. The CDR3 runs to 16 residues. CD45RO negativity and positive selection for CCR7 defined naive CD8 cells, a population that excluded terminally differentiated effector memory CD45RA+ cells. The source is a man aged 25-45 years in good health. Input material: naive CD8+ T cells sorted from blood. The chain uses TRBV10-1 and TRBJ2-3; D possibly matches TRBD1 or TRBD2 (6 bases each). CDR3 bases: TGCGCCAGCAGTGAGTCGGGCAGGGGACTCACAGATACGCAGTATTTT. Translation gives CASSESGRGLTDTQYF.